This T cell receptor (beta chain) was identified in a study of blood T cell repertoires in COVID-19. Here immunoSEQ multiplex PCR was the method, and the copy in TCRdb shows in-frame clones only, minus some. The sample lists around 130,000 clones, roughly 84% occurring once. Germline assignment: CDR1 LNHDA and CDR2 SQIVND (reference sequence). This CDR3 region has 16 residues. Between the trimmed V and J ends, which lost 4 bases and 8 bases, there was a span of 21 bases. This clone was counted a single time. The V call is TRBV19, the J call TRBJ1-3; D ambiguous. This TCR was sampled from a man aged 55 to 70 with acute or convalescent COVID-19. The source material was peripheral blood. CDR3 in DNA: TGTGCCAGTAGTACCAGCGGGCTCAACCGCGGGGACACCATATATTTT. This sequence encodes CASSTSGLNRGDTIYF.